Each of the 20 T cell receptor beta chains below was sequenced from the same sample in a study of cytomegalovirus exposure and HLA in healthy donors. The PCR ran on 60 Vbeta and 13 Jbeta primers. The assay was immunoSEQ multiplex PCR, and TCRdb's table has in-frame clones only and misses some. This table has tens of thousands of clones, approximately 80% appearing once. The specimen was PBMCs. Source of these receptors: a woman aged 18 to 35 in good health and CMV-seropositive.

The chain couples TRBV5-6 to TRBJ1-5; 9 bases agree with TRBD1. Germline assignment: CDR1 SGHDT and CDR2 YYEEEE. The CDR3 spans 15 residues. After removal of 1 base from V and 3 bases from J, the junction contained 2 bases not matched to a gene. The CDR3 DNA sequence: TGTGCCAGCAGCTTGTGGACAGGGGCCAATCAGCCCCAGCATTTT. Protein product: CASSLWTGANQPQHF.

The V call is TRBV27, the J call TRBJ2-7; 10 bases align to TRBD1. After removal of 1 base from V and 3 bases from J, the junction contained 3 bases not matched to a gene. This CDR3 has 15 residues. Germline CDR1 reads MNHEY; CDR2 reads SMNVEV (reference sequence). CDR3 loop: CASSLLGTGDYEQYF. CDR3 coding DNA: TGTGCCAGCAGTTTATTGGGGACAGGGGACTACGAGCAGTACTTC.

The chain employs TRBV10-2 and TRBJ2-7; D is uncertain. The CDR3 runs to 13 residues. Germline V gives CDR1 WSHSY, CDR2 SAAADI. The V and J ends lost 8 bases and 6 bases respectively, with 17 bases between them. CDR3 region: CASCDEQAGEQYF. The CDR3, as DNA: TGCGCCAGCTGCGACGAGCAGGCCGGCGAGCAGTACTTC.

The chain recombines TRBV4-1 with TRBJ1-3; 8 bases fit TRBD1. The CDR3 consists of 14 residues. CDR1 and CDR2 (germline): MGHRA, YSYEKL. V trimming: 1 base; J trimming: 4 bases; junction bases outside the gene matches: 0. This CDR3 reads CASSQGTGGNTIYF. Written as DNA, the CDR3 is TGCGCCAGCAGCCAAGGGACAGGGGGAAACACCATATATTTT.

For this clone: The same CDR3 can be traced to other DNA sequences in this sample. The chain joins TRBV18 to TRBJ1-4; 8 nucleotides align to TRBD1. J was trimmed by 7 bases and V by 4 bases; bases with no gene match: 2. The CDR3 spans 13 residues. Germline CDR1 reads KGHSH; CDR2 reads LQKENI. The CDR3 bases are TGTGCCAGCTCACTAGGACAGGGTGAAAAACTGTTTTTT. Its protein is CASSLGQGEKLFF.

V gene TRBV7-9 combines with J gene TRBJ2-7; 13 bases line up with TRBD2. This CDR3 has 15 residues. After removal of 2 bases from V and 4 bases from J, the junction contained 2 bases not matched to a gene. Germline CDR1 SEHNR, CDR2 FQNEAQ (reference sequence). The CDR3 nucleotides are TGTGCCAGCAGCTTACTGACTAGCGGGAGGTACGAGCAGTACTTC. Translated: CASSLLTSGRYEQYF.

This clone was seen a few times. The rearrangement joins TRBV27 to TRBJ2-5; TRBD1 is a possible D gene (5 bases). The CDR3 is made up of 18 amino acids. The germline CDR1 and CDR2 sequences are MNHEY and SMNVEV (reference sequence). V was clipped by 3 bases and J by 1 base, with 21 bases between them. This CDR3 reads CASSLKRTGIRPQETQYF. CDR3 DNA: TGTGCCAGCAGTTTGAAGCGAACAGGTATCCGACCCCAAGAGACCCAGTACTTC.

The CDR3 protein is CASSGVGGLAGKRLETQYF. For the CDR3, the DNA is TGTGCCAGCAGCGGGGTGGGGGGCCTAGCGGGCAAAAGGTTAGAGACCCAGTACTTC. The chain recombines TRBV7-2 with TRBJ2-5, with 8 nucleotides matching TRBD2. There are 19 residues in the CDR3. V trimming: 5 bases; J trimming: 4 bases; junction bases outside the gene matches: 21. Germline CDR1 and CDR2: SGHTA and FQGNSA.

The rearrangement joins TRBV23-1 to TRBJ2-7; D gene ambiguous. TRBV23-1 is placed among ORFs of uncertain function. CDR3 length: 15 residues. V was clipped by 2 bases and J by 3 bases, with 14 bases between them. CDR3 sequence (DNA): TGCGCCAGCAGTCAACAAAACAGCATAGTCTACGAGCAGTACTTC. This translates into CASSQQNSIVYEQYF.

This clone rates as medium-sized. This rearrangement joins TRBV19 to TRBJ2-1; D is possibly TRBD1 (5 bases). The V end lost 7 bases, the J end lost 10 bases, and 20 bases lay between the germline ends. Germline-derived CDR1 and CDR2 are LNHDA and SQIVND (reference sequence). This CDR3 has 14 amino acids. The CDR3 reads CASTPTSAYREQFF. In DNA form, the CDR3 reads TGTGCCAGTACCCCAACCTCGGCGTACAGGGAGCAGTTCTTC.

The chain recombines TRBV9 with TRBJ2-1, with 8 positions matching TRBD2. The V and J ends lost 0 bases and 5 bases, in that order; junction bases with no gene match: 7. Looked up from germline, CDR1 is SGDLS and CDR2 is YYNGEE. There are 16 residues in the CDR3. The CDR3 spells CASSVGSSGPDNEQFF. CDR3 DNA sequence: TGTGCCAGCAGCGTAGGGTCTAGCGGGCCCGACAATGAGCAGTTCTTC.

V and J are TRBV29-1 and TRBJ2-7, with 7 positions matching TRBD1. Germline V gene lookup returns CDR1 SQVTM and CDR2 ANQGSEA. CDR3 length equals 13 residues. Unmatched junction bases numbered 9, after V lost 4 bases and J lost 6 bases. The CDR3 spells CSVGLDRAGEQYF. The CDR3 coding sequence is TGCAGCGTTGGCCTCGACAGGGCCGGCGAGCAGTACTTC.

This clone was counted a few times. The chain recombines TRBV19 with TRBJ2-3; weak D call: TRBD2 (6 bases). The V end was cut by 2 bases, the J end by 0 bases, with 12 bases between. Per germline, CDR1 LNHDA and CDR2 SQIVND (reference sequence). The CDR3 loop spans 16 amino acids. The CDR3 sequence is CASSIRERASTDTQYF. DNA of the CDR3: TGTGCCAGTAGTATAAGAGAGCGGGCGAGCACAGATACGCAGTATTTT.

The table lists this clone with a count of one. The chain uses TRBV7-3 and TRBJ2-1, with D tentatively TRBD2 (7 bases). V was trimmed by 5 bases and J by 6 bases, leaving 14 bases between them. The germline gives CDR1 SGHTA, CDR2 FQGTGA. The CDR3 spans 14 residues. CDR3 residues: CASSRGGFGNEQFF. CDR3 nucleotide sequence: TGTGCCAGCAGCAGGGGGGGTTTCGGCAATGAGCAGTTCTTC.

This chain connects TRBV7-2 to TRBJ1-5, with D perhaps TRBD1 (5 bases). Per germline, CDR1 SGHTA and CDR2 FQGNSA. V gave up 1 base and J gave up 9 bases, with 13 bases separating them. The CDR3 has 14 amino acids. This CDR3 is CASSLVQGFLPQHF. Here the CDR3 DNA reads TGTGCCAGCAGCTTAGTCCAGGGATTCCTGCCCCAGCATTTT.

This clone has a single count. This sequence joins TRBV9 and TRBJ2-3; 8 bases fit TRBD1. The CDR3 is 15 residues long. Trimming cost V 3 bases and J 2 bases; bases outside gene matches: 5. Germline lookup yields CDR1 SGDLS and CDR2 YYNGEE. The CDR3 coding sequence is TGTGCCAGCAGCGCGGGACAGGCCCACACAGATACGCAGTATTTT. It translates to CASSAGQAHTDTQYF.

This chain links TRBV2 with TRBJ2-1; tentative D call: TRBD2 (5 bases). The CDR3 runs to 12 residues. Deletions cut 2 bases from V and 13 bases from J, with 12 bases between. From germline, CDR1 is SNHLY and CDR2 FYNNEI. Written as DNA, the CDR3 is TGTGCCAGCAGTGAAAGGTCCGGGGTACAGTTCTTC. It encodes CASSERSGVQFF.

A single count supports this clone. This chain links TRBV27 with TRBJ2-1, with D hard to call. V gave up 5 bases and J gave up 1 base, with 9 bases separating them. Germline V gene lookup returns CDR1 MNHEY and CDR2 SMNVEV (reference sequence). CDR3 length: 14 amino acids. The CDR3 sequence: CASSESVSYNEQFF. The CDR3 nucleotides read TGTGCCAGCAGTGAGTCTGTGTCCTACAATGAGCAGTTCTTC.

The chain is built from TRBV7-3 and TRBJ2-3; TRBD1 aligns across 7 bases. Trimming took 2 bases from V and 6 from J; bases not matched to a gene: 8. Germline V gives CDR1 SGHTA, CDR2 FQGTGA. The CDR3 covers 15 residues. This chain's CDR3 is CASSLLGTALDTQYF. The CDR3 DNA sequence: TGTGCCAGCAGCTTATTGGGGACAGCACTTGATACGCAGTATTTT.

The V and J genes are TRBV18 and TRBJ2-3; 11 bases map to TRBD2. The CDR3 sequence is 17 residues long. Unmatched junction bases numbered 11, after V lost 5 bases and J lost 4 bases. Germline V gives CDR1 KGHSH, CDR2 LQKENI. This CDR3 is CASSSVVRLAGPDTQYF. CDR3 bases: TGTGCCAGCTCATCAGTGGTCAGACTAGCGGGACCAGATACGCAGTATTTT.